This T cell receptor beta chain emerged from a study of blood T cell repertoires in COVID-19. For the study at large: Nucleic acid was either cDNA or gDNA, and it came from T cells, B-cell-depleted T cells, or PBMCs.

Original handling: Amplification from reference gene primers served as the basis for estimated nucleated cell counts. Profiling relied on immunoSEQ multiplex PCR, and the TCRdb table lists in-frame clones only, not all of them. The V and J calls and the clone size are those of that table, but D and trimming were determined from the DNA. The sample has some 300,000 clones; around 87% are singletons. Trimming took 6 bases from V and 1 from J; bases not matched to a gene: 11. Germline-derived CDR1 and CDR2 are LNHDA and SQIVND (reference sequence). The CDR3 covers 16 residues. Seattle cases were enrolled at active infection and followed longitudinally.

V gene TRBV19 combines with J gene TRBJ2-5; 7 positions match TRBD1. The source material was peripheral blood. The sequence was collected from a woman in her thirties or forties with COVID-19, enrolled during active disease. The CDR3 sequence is CASSPWDSPFQETQYF. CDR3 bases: TGTGCCAGTAGCCCTTGGGACAGTCCCTTCCAAGAGACCCAGTACTTC.